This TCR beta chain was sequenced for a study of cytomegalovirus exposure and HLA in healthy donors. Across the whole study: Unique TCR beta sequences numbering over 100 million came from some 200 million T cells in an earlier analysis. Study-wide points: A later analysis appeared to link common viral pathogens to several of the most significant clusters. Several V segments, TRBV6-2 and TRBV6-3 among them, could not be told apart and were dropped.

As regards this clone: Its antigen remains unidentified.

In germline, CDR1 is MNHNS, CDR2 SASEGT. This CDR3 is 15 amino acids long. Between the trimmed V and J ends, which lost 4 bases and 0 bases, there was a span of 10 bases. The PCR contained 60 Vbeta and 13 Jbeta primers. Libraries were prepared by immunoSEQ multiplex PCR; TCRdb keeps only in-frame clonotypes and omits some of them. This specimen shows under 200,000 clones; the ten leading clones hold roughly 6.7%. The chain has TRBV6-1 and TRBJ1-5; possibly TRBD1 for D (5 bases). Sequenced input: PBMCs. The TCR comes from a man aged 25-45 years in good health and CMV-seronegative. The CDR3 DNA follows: TGTGCCAGCAGTGCGATTACAGGTAGCAATCAGCCCCAGCATTTT. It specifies CASSAITGSNQPQHF.